The clone carrying this T cell receptor (beta chain) was seen many times. The TCR beta library used iRepertoire HTBI primers with Arm-PCR amplification of CDR3. MiXCR was run by TCRdb on the multiplex PCR reads, yielding one entry per CDR3 protein. This sample has about 300,000 distinct CDR3 sequences, with 22% found just once. Indicated time point: persistent/refractory GD, antithyroid drugs over 5 years with positive TRAb. From PBMCs, RNA was extracted and then used to make the TCR library. These data belong to a study of regulatory T cells in long-lasting Graves disease. The CDR3 sequence is 15 residues long. Germline V gene lookup returns CDR1 SNHLY and CDR2 FYNNEI. V lost 6 bases to trimming and J lost 7 bases, with 16 bases between them.

This clonotype originated in a female donor with Graves disease. This chain links TRBV2 with TRBJ1-6, with TRBD1 as a possible D gene (5 bases). The input for sequencing was peripheral blood mononuclear cells (PBMCs), taken when the disease was refractory, from a patient treated with antithyroid drugs. CDR3 amino acids: CASSGRSGANSPLHF. The CDR3 DNA reads TGTGCCAGCAGCGGGAGGAGCGGGGCAAATTCACCCCTCCACTTT. The full variable domain, its missing parts supplied by reference TRBV2 and TRBJ1-6, is EPEVTQTPSHQVTQMGQEVILRCVPISNHLYFYWYRQILGQKVEFLVSFYNNEISEKSEIFDDQFSVERPDGSNFTLKIRSTKLEDSAMYFCASSGRSGANSPLHFGNGTRLTVT.